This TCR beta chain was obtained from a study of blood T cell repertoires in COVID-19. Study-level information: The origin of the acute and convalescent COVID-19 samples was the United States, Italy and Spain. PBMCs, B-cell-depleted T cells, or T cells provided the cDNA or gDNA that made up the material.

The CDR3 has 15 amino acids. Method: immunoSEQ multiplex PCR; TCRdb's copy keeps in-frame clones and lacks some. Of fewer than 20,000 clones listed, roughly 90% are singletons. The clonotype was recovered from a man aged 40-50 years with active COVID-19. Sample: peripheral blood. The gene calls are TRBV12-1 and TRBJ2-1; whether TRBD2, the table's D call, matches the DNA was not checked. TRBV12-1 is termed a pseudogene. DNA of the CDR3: TGTGCCAGCAGCTTGACTCCCAGCTCCTACAATGAGCAGTTCTTC. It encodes CASSLTPSSYNEQFF.